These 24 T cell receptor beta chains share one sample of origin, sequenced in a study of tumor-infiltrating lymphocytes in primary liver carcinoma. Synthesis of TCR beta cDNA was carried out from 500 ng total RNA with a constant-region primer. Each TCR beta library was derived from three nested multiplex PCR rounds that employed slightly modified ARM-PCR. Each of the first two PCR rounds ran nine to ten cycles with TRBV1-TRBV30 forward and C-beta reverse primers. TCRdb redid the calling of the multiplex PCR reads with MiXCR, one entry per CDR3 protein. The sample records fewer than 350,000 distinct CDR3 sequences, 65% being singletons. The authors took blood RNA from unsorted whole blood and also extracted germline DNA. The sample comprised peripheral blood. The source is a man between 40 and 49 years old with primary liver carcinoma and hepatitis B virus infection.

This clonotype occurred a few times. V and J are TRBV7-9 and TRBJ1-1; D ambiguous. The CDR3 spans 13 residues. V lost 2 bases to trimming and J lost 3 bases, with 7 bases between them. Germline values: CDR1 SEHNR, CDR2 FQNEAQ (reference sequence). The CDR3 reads CASSLPRDTEAFF. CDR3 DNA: TGTGCCAGCAGCTTACCCCGGGACACTGAAGCTTTCTTT.

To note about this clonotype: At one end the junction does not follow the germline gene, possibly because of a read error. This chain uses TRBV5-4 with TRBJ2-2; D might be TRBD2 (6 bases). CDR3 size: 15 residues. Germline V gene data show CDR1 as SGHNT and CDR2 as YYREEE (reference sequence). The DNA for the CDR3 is TGTGCCAGCAGCTCGACTAGTGCGAAAACCGGGGAGCTGTATTTT. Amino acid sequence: CASSSTSAKTGELYF.

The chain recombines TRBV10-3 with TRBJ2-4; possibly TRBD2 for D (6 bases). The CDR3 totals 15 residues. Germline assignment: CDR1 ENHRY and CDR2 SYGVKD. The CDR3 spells CVTSEPLGGGNIQYF. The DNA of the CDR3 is TGTGTCACCAGTGAGCCCTTGGGGGGTGGGAACATTCAGTACTTC.

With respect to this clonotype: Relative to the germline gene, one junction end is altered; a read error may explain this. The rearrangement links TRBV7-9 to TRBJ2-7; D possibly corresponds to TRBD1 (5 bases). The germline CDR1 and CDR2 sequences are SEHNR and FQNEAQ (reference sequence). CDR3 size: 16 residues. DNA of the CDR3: TGTGCCAGCAGCTTAGGTTCGGCAGGGAAGAACTACGAACAGTACTTC. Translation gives CASSLGSAGKNYEQYF. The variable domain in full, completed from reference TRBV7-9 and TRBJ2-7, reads DTGVSQNPRHKITKRGQNVTFRCDPISEHNRLYWYRQTLGQGPEFLTYFQNEAQLEKSRLLSDRFSAERPKGSFSTLEIQRTEQGDSAMYLCASSLGSAGKNYEQYFGPGTRLTVT.

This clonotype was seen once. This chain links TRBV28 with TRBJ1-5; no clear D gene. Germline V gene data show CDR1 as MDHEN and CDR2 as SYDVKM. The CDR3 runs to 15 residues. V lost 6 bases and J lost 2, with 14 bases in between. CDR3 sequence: CASSLIVIGNQPQHF. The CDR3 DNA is TGTGCCAGCAGCTTGATCGTAATAGGCAATCAGCCCCAGCATTTT.

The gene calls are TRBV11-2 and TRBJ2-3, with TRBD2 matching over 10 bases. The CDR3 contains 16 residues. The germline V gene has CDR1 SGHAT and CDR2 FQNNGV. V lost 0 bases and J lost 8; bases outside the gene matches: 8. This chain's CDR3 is CASSLDHLAGVITQYF. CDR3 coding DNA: TGTGCCAGCAGCTTAGATCACCTAGCGGGAGTGATTACGCAGTATTTT.

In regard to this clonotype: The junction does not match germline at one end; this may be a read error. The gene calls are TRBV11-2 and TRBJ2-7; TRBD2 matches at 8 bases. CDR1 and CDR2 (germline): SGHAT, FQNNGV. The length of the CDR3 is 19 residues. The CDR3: CANSPVRRSRGLAGYEQYF. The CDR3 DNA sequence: TGTGCCAACAGCCCTGTGAGGAGGAGTAGAGGATTAGCGGGGTACGAGCAGTACTTC.

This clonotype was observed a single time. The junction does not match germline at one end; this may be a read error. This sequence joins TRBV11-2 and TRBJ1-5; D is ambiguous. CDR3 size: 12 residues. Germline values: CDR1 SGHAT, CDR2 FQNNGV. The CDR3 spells CATSLMGLSQHF. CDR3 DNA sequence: TGTGCCACCAGCTTAATGGGTCTGTCCCAGCATTTT.

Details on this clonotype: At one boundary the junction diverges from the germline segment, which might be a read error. The CDR3 here is CSVEGLVENYDQYF. The CDR3 nucleotides are TGCAGCGTTGAAGGACTAGTGGAAAACTACGACCAGTACTTC. The rearrangement links TRBV29-1 to TRBJ2-7; weak D call: TRBD2 (6 bases). CDR1 and CDR2 from the germline V gene are SQVTM and ANQGSEA. This CDR3 has 14 residues.

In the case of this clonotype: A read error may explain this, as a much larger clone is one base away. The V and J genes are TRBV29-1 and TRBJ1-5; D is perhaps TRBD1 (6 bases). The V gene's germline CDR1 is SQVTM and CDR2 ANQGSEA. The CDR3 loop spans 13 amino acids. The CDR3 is CSVVAGANRPQHF. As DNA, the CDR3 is TGCAGCGTGGTTGCAGGGGCTAATCGGCCCCAGCATTTT.

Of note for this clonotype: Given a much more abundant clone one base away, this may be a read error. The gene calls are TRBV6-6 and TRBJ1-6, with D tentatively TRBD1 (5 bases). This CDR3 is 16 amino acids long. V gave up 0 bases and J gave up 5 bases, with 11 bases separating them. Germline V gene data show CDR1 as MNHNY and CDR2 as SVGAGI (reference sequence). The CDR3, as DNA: TGTGCCAGCAGTTACTCCGTGACAGCTAATAATTCACCCCTCCACTTT. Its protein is CASSYSVTANNSPLHF.

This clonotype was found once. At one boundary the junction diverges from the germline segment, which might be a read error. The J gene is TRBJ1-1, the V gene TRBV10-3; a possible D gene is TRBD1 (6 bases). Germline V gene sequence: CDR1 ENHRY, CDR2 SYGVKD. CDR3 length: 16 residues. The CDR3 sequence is CAIGETFRGEQGEAFF. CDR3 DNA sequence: TGTGCCATCGGTGAGACGTTTCGAGGGGAACAGGGAGAAGCTTTCTTT.

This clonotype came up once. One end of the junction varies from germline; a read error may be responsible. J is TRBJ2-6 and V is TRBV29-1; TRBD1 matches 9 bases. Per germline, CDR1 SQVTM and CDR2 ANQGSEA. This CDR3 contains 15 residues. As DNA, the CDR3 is TGTAGCGTCGCCGGGACAGGGACTGGGGCCAAGGTCCTGACTTTC. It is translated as CSVAGTGTGAKVLTF.

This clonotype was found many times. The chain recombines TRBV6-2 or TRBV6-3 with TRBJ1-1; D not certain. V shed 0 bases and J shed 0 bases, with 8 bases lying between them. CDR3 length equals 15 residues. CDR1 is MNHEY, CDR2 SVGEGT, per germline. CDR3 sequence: CASSYSALLNTEAFF. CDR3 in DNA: TGTGCCAGCAGTTACTCGGCGCTGCTGAACACTGAAGCTTTCTTT.

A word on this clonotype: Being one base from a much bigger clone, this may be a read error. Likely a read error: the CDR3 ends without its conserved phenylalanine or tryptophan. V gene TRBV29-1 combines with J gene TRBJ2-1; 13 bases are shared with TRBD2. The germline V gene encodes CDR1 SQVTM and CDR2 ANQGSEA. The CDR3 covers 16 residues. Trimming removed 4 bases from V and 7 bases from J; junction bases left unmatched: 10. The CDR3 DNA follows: TGCAGCGTTGTGGGGAGGACTAGCGGGAGAGTGAATGAGCAGTTCTCC. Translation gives CSVVGRTSGRVNEQFS.

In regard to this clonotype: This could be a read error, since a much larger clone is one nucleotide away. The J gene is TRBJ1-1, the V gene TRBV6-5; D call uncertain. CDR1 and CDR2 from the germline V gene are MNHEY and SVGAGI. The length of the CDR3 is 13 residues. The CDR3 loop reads CASSPSVNAEAFF. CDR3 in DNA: TGTGCCAGCAGCCCCTCGGTGAACGCTGAAGCTTTCTTT.

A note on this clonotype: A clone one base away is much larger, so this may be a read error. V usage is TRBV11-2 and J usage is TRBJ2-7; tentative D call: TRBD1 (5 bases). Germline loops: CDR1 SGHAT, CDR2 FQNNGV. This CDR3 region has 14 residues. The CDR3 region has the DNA TGTGCCAGCAACTTAGACAGAAACTCCTACGAGCAGTACTTC. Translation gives CASNLDRNSYEQYF. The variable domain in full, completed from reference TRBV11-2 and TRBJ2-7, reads EAGVAQSPRYKIIEKRQSVAFWCNPISGHATLYWYQQILGQGPKLLIQFQNNGVVDDSQLPKDRFSAERLKGVDSTLKIQPAKLEDSAVYLCASNLDRNSYEQYFGPGTRLTVT.

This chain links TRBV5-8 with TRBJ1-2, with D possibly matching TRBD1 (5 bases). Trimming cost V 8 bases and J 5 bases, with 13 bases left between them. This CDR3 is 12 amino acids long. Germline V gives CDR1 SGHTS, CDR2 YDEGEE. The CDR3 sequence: CARGDAGYGYTF. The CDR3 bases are TGTGCCAGAGGGGACGCAGGGTATGGCTACACCTTC.

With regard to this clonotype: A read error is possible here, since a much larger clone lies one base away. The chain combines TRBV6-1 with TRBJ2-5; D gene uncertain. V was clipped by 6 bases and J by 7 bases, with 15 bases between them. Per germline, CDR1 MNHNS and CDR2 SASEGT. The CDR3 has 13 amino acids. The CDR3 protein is CASRSDPLGTQYF. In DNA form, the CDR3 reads TGTGCCAGCAGATCGGACCCCCTTGGGACCCAGTACTTC.

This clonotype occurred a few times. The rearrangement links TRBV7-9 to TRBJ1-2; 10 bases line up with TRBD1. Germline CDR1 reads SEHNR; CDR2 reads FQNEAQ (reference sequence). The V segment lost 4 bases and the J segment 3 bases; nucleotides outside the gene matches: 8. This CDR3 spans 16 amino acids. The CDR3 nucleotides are TGTGCCAGCAGCTACCAACCGGGACAGGGGTACTATGGCTACACCTTC. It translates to CASSYQPGQGYYGYTF.

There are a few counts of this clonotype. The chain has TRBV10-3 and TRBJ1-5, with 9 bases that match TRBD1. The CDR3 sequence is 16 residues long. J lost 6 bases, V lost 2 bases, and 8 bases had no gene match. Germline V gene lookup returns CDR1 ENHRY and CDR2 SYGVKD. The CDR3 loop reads CAISEVGQGTGQPQHF. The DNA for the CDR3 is TGTGCCATCAGTGAGGTCGGACAGGGGACTGGTCAGCCCCAGCATTTT.

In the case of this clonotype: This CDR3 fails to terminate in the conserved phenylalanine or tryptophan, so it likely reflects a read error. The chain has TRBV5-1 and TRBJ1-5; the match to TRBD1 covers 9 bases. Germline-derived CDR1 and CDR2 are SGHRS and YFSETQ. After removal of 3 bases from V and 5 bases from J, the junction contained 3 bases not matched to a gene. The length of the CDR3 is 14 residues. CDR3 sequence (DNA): TGCGCCAGCAGCTCCACAGGGGGCGATCAGCCCCAGCATTTA. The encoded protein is CASSSTGGDQPQHL.

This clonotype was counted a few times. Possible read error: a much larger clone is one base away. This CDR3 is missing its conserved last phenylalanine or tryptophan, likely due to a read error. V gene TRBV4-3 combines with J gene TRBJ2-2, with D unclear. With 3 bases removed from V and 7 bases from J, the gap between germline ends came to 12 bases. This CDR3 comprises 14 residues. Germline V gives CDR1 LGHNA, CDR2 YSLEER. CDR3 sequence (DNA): TGCGCCAGCAGCCACTTGACCTCAGACGGGGAGCTGTTTTAT. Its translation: CASSHLTSDGELFY.

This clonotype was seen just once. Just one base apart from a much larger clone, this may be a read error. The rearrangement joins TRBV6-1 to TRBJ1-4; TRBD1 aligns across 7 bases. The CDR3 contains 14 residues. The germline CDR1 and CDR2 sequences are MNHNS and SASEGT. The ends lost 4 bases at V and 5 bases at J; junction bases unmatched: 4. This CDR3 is CASSGLTGNEKLFF. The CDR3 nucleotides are TGTGCCAGCAGTGGACTGACAGGGAATGAAAAACTGTTTTTT.